The 10 T cell receptor beta chains in this list originate from one sample, sequenced in a study of human T cells and chemical hapten exposure. TCRdb analysed the RACE reads with MiXCR anew, one entry per CDR3 protein. The sample consists of about 77,000 distinct CDR3 sequences, around 9.3% of them appearing once. Stated time point: healthy volunteer bleed at 6 weeks. The study extracted total RNA from unfractionated whole blood. The sample was whole blood. Every receptor here comes from a female donor in good health. Some clones in this sample may be carry-over from other donors' samples.

This clonotype was found a few times. The V gene is TRBV12-5, the J gene TRBJ1-5, with D possibly matching TRBD1 (5 bases). Per germline, CDR1 LGHNT and CDR2 FRNRAP. The CDR3 length is 14 residues. The V and J ends lost 6 bases and 1 base respectively, with 10 bases between them. CDR3 region: CASGPGLSNQPQHF. CDR3 bases: TGTGCTAGTGGGCCGGGACTGAGCAATCAGCCCCAGCATTTT.

This sequence joins TRBV12-3 or TRBV12-4 and TRBJ1-2; 7 bases align to TRBD1. CDR3 length equals 13 residues. V lost 6 bases and J lost 4; bases outside the gene matches: 5. The CDR3 DNA follows: TGTGCCAGCAGACTCGGGACAGTCTATGGCTACACCTTC. It yields the protein CASRLGTVYGYTF.

This clonotype was seen a few times. The chain is built from TRBV14 and TRBJ1-5; perhaps TRBD1 as D (6 bases). Trimming shortened V by 4 bases and J by 4 bases, and 17 bases separated the two germline ends. The CDR3 extends over 16 amino acids. Per germline, CDR1 SGHDN and CDR2 FVKESK. This CDR3 reads CASSRYRAVSNQPQHF. The CDR3 region has the DNA TGTGCCAGCAGCCGCTACAGGGCCGTATCTAATCAGCCCCAGCATTTT.

This clonotype was observed at least ten times. CDR3 protein: CSVVGARTEAFF. DNA of the CDR3: TGCAGCGTTGTGGGGGCGCGCACTGAAGCTTTCTTT. The chain carries TRBV29-1 and TRBJ1-1; weak D call: TRBD1 (6 bases). V lost 4 bases, J lost 4 bases, and 10 bases lay in between. The CDR3 runs 12 residues. Germline assignment: CDR1 SQVTM and CDR2 ANQGSEA.

For this clonotype: A much bigger clone sits one base away, suggesting this may be a read error. The chain's CDR3 is CASSHARADEQYF. The CDR3 coding sequence is TGCGCCAGCAGCCACGCCAGGGCCGACGAGCAGTACTTC. The chain carries TRBV4-3 and TRBJ2-7; maybe TRBD1 (5 bases). V lost 3 bases and J 5 bases, leaving 11 bases between the germline ends. Germline CDR1 and CDR2: LGHNA and YSLEER. The CDR3 is 13 amino acids.

This chain links TRBV28 with TRBJ2-7; the match to TRBD1 covers 9 bases. J was trimmed by 2 bases and V by 6 bases; bases with no gene match: 5. The CDR3 spans 14 residues. The V gene's germline CDR1 is MDHEN and CDR2 SYDVKM. This CDR3 reads CASRLGQGTYEQYF. CDR3 in DNA: TGTGCCAGCAGGCTGGGACAGGGTACCTACGAGCAGTACTTC.

This clonotype was observed many times. The chain carries TRBV20-1 and TRBJ2-5; D possibly corresponds to TRBD2 (5 bases). The CDR3 is 14 residues long. Trimming removed 5 bases from V and 4 bases from J, with 17 bases in between. Germline V gives CDR1 DFQATT, CDR2 SNEGSKA (reference sequence). The DNA for the CDR3 is TGCAGTGCTTGGGCCCAACGAGGGCGAGAGACCCAGTACTTC. Its protein product is CSAWAQRGRETQYF.

This clonotype was picked up many times. The chain employs TRBV7-2 and TRBJ1-3, with 8 bases matching TRBD1. The germline gives CDR1 SGHTA, CDR2 FQGNSA. Trimming cost V 3 bases and J 1 base; bases outside gene matches: 2. The CDR3 runs to 15 residues. The CDR3 nucleotides are TGTGCCAGCAGCTTTCAGGGGGCGTCTGGAAACACCATATATTTT. Translation gives CASSFQGASGNTIYF.

This clonotype came up many times. The chain carries TRBV30 and TRBJ2-5; D not certain. Germline-derived CDR1 and CDR2 are GTSNPN and SVGIG (reference sequence). The CDR3 covers 14 residues. Between the trimmed V and J ends, which lost 0 bases and 2 bases, there was a span of 10 bases. CDR3 in amino acids: CAWSVPGEQETQYF. In DNA, the CDR3 is TGTGCCTGGAGTGTACCAGGAGAGCAAGAGACCCAGTACTTC.

A remark on this clonotype: An end of the junction differs from the germline gene, which may be a read error. This chain links TRBV5-4 with TRBJ2-5, with 8 bases aligning to TRBD1. CDR3 length: 17 residues. The V gene's germline CDR1 is SGHNT and CDR2 YYREEE (reference sequence). For the CDR3, the DNA is TGTGCCGGCAGCTACGATCCAGGGGGCTCCGGCCAAGAGACCCAGTACTTC. Its protein product is CAGSYDPGGSGQETQYF.